The clone carrying this T cell receptor (beta chain) was seen just once. The antigen is undetermined. The sample originates from a study of T cell repertoires in cytomegalovirus infection. Background on the study: Public TCR beta signatures were indicative of both CMV infection and a matching HLA type.

TCRdb re-derived calls from the reads in MiXCR, one entry per CDR3 protein. The sample carries some 150,000 distinct CDR3 sequences, about 6.1% recorded once. General study results and limits: CMV-specific TCR beta clonotypes restricted by HLA-C were the ones dominating the ex vivo response.

Germline V CDR1 and CDR2: DFQATT, SNEGSKA (reference sequence). The V end lost 3 bases, the J end lost 0 bases, and 15 bases lay between the germline ends. CDR3 length: 15 residues. Material for sequencing was PBMCs. The TCR originated in a human donor in good health (CMV status not recorded). Some clones in this sample may be carry-over from other donors' samples. This chain links TRBV20-1 with TRBJ2-7; D possibly corresponds to TRBD2 (6 bases). In nucleotides, the CDR3 is TGCAGTGCTAGTGGGGGGAGAGGGTCCTCCTACGAGCAGTACTTC. Amino acids: CSASGGRGSSYEQYF.